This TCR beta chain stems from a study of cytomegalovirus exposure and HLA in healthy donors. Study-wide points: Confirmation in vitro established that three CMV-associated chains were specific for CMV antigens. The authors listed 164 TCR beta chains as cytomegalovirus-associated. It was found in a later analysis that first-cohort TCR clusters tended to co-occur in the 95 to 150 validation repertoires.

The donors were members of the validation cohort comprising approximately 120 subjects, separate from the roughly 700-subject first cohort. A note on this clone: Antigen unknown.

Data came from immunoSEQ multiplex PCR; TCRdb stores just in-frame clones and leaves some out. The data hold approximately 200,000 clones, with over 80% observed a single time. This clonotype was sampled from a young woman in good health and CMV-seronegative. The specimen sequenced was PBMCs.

The CDR3 region has the DNA TGTGCCAGCAGCGTAGGGGCTAGCGGGCGGACAGAGACCCAGTACTTC. Translated, it gives CASSVGASGRTETQYF. The rearrangement links TRBV9 to TRBJ2-5; the match to TRBD2 covers 8 bases. The CDR3 covers 16 residues. Germline values: CDR1 SGDLS, CDR2 YYNGEE. V was clipped by 0 bases and J by 4 bases; unmatched bases: 8.